The following is a T cell receptor (beta chain) sequence with its context. What it binds is unknown. The CDR3 totals 15 residues. CDR1 MNHEY and CDR2 SVGEGT come from the germline V gene. V gave up 8 bases and J gave up 6 bases; unmatched junction bases: 11. TCRdb reanalysed the RACE reads using MiXCR and keeps one entry per CDR3 protein. The data contain 65,000 to 80,000 distinct CDR3 sequences, 9% to 12% of them singletons. This sample was taken from a study of human T cells and chemical hapten exposure. Whole-study context: Patch tests put 0.01% DPC on the upper back, read at 6 days.

Time point described: patch test 1, 2 weeks after DPC sensitization. Treatment defined: therapeutic diphenylcyclopropenone sensitization with weekly scalp DPC. General study results and limits: Patch test scores rose with PT1 expanded TCR counts, a positive correlation.

This receptor was obtained from a woman aged 45-59 years with alopecia areata. Some clones in this sample may be carry-over from other donors' samples. This sample comprised whole blood, obtained in connection with sensitization to the hapten diphenylcyclopropenone (DPC). The chain recombines TRBV6-2 or TRBV6-3 with TRBJ2-1; 9 bases are shared with TRBD2. The CDR3 spells CASRPLLAGSNEQFF. In DNA form, the CDR3 reads TGTGCCAGCCGCCCATTACTAGCGGGTTCCAATGAGCAGTTCTTC.